Below are 28 T cell receptor beta chains sequenced from a single sample in a study of cytomegalovirus exposure and HLA in healthy donors. 13 Jbeta primers and 60 Vbeta primers were used for the PCR. Method: immunoSEQ multiplex PCR; TCRdb's copy keeps in-frame clones and lacks some. The table includes around 67,000 clones, around 79% detected once. The sequenced sample consisted of PBMCs. The source is a woman in her 30s in good health and CMV-seropositive.

J is TRBJ1-1 and V is TRBV29-1, with D tentatively TRBD1 (5 bases). Trimming pared 5 bases from V and 2 bases from J, leaving 12 bases between. Germline V gene data show CDR1 as SQVTM and CDR2 as ANQGSEA. This CDR3 region has 13 residues. For the CDR3, the DNA is TGCAGCGTTCGCCGGGGGAGTAACACTGAAGCTTTCTTT. It codes for CSVRRGSNTEAFF.

J is TRBJ1-2 and V is TRBV20-1, with D possibly being TRBD1 (5 bases). This CDR3 spans 11 amino acids. Germline V gene sequence: CDR1 DFQATT, CDR2 SNEGSKA (reference sequence). V shed 7 bases and J shed 3 bases, with 9 bases lying between them. The CDR3, as DNA: TGCAGTGGTCAACAGGACTATGGCTACACCTTC. Amino acids: CSGQQDYGYTF.

The V and J genes are TRBV7-8 and TRBJ2-7, with D possibly TRBD2 on 6 matching bases. Germline CDR1 is SGHVS and CDR2 is FQNEAQ. This CDR3 spans 15 amino acids. The V end was cut by 2 bases, the J end by 4 bases, with 15 bases between. CDR3 coding DNA: TGTGCCAGCAGCTTAAGTGACGGGAGTAATTACGAGCAGTACTTC. Its translation: CASSLSDGSNYEQYF.

The rearrangement links TRBV7-8 to TRBJ1-5; D is possibly TRBD1 (5 bases). The CDR3 is made up of 20 amino acids. Trimming pared 5 bases from V and 3 bases from J, leaving 29 bases between. Germline V gives CDR1 SGHVS, CDR2 FQNEAQ. The CDR3 sequence is CASSTREGAQGWWNNQPQHF. DNA for the CDR3: TGTGCCAGCAGCACCAGAGAAGGGGCCCAGGGATGGTGGAACAATCAGCCCCAGCATTTT.

The chain has TRBV19 and TRBJ1-1, with D possibly matching TRBD1 (5 bases). V shed 9 bases and J shed 6 bases, with 17 bases lying between them. CDR1 is LNHDA, CDR2 SQIVND, per germline (reference sequence). CDR3 size: 13 residues. CDR3 nucleotide sequence: TGTGCCAGCGACACGGGGGGTTGGGCTGAAGCTTTCTTT. The encoded protein is CASDTGGWAEAFF.

There are a few counts of this clone. CDR3 DNA sequence: TGTGCCAGCAGCTTCCAAAAACAGGGGACAGATACGCAGTATTTT. Its translation is CASSFQKQGTDTQYF. This sequence joins TRBV7-9 and TRBJ2-3, with 7 bases matching TRBD1. Trimming removed 3 bases from V and 3 bases from J; junction bases left unmatched: 6. The CDR3 consists of 15 residues. Germline V gene data show CDR1 as SEHNR and CDR2 as FQNEAQ (reference sequence).

For this clone: It is unclear where the CDR3 begins or ends on the DNA, so no DNA is shown, and the CDR3 is as TCRdb lists it. The rearrangement links TRBV12-2 to TRBJ2-2; the table names TRBD1, a call not compared with the DNA. TRBV12-2 is listed as a pseudogene. From its first to its last residue, the CDR3 has 16 amino acids. This CDR3 reads CASRLWGTGITGELFF.

The chain joins TRBV29-1 to TRBJ2-1; 7 bases match TRBD2. J gave up 1 base and V 0 bases, and 6 bases lay outside the gene matches. CDR1 and CDR2 from the germline V gene are SQVTM and ANQGSEA. This CDR3 contains 16 residues. CDR3 protein: CSVEDLERESYNEQFF. The CDR3 DNA reads as TGCAGCGTTGAAGATCTGGAGCGGGAATCCTACAATGAGCAGTTCTTC.

This chain uses TRBV29-1 with TRBJ1-4; D is undetermined. Germline CDR1 and CDR2: SQVTM and ANQGSEA. This CDR3 has 12 residues. Trimming took 0 bases from V and 11 from J, leaving 10 bases between them. The CDR3 spells CSVEDEARKLFF. DNA of the CDR3: TGCAGCGTTGAAGATGAGGCACGGAAACTGTTTTTT. The whole variable domain, remainder taken from reference TRBV29-1 and TRBJ1-4, is SAVISQKPSRDICQRGTSLTIQCQVDSQVTMMFWYRQQPGQSLTLIATANQGSEATYESGFVIDKFPISRPNLTFSTLTVSNMSPEDSSIYLCSVEDEARKLFFGSGTQLSVL.

The chain has TRBV4-2 and TRBJ2-5, with TRBD2 identical over 7 bases. V gave up 0 bases and J gave up 4 bases; unmatched junction bases: 8. The CDR3 spans 16 residues. Looked up from germline, CDR1 is LGHNA and CDR2 is YNFKEQ. CDR3 loop: CASSQDWTGGGETQYF. In nucleotides, the CDR3 is TGTGCCAGCAGCCAAGATTGGACGGGAGGAGGAGAGACCCAGTACTTC.

The CDR3 nucleotides are TGTGCCAGTATGGGGACTAGCGGGAGGGCCTGGGGAAATGAGCAGTTCTTC. It is translated as CASMGTSGRAWGNEQFF. V gene TRBV19 combines with J gene TRBJ2-1; 16 positions match TRBD2. The germline CDR1 and CDR2 sequences are LNHDA and SQIVND (reference sequence). The CDR3 covers 17 residues. V lost 7 bases and J lost 7; bases outside the gene matches: 10.

The rearrangement links TRBV2 to TRBJ1-4; the D is unclear. The CDR3 runs to 13 residues. Per germline, CDR1 SNHLY and CDR2 FYNNEI. Trimming removed 4 bases at V and 6 bases at J, with 9 bases between. The CDR3 DNA sequence: TGTGCCAGCAGTGCAGGACTTGATGAAAAACTGTTTTTT. Translating it yields CASSAGLDEKLFF.

The chain combines TRBV29-1 with TRBJ2-1, with 9 bases lining up with TRBD2. Looked up from germline, CDR1 is SQVTM and CDR2 is ANQGSEA. V lost 7 bases, J lost 2 bases, and 6 bases stayed unmatched. The CDR3 has 14 residues. CDR3 sequence (DNA): TGCAGCGGGGGCCTAGCGGGAACCTACAATGAGCAGTTCTTC. Amino acid sequence: CSGGLAGTYNEQFF.

The chain couples TRBV5-4 to TRBJ1-4; D call uncertain. The CDR3 extends over 13 amino acids. The germline gives CDR1 SGHNT, CDR2 YYREEE (reference sequence). V gave up 2 bases and J gave up 7 bases, with 9 bases separating them. The chain's CDR3 is CASSFERSEKLFF. The DNA of the CDR3 is TGTGCCAGCAGCTTTGAGCGGAGTGAAAAACTGTTTTTT.

The chain is built from TRBV9 and TRBJ2-7; no definite D call. Per the germline V gene, CDR1 is SGDLS and CDR2 is YYNGEE. Trimming removed 0 bases from V and 0 bases from J, with 10 bases in between. This CDR3 is built from 15 residues. CDR3 sequence reads: CASSVDPRRSYEQYF. For the CDR3, the DNA is TGTGCCAGCAGCGTAGACCCGCGCCGCTCCTACGAGCAGTACTTC.

The chain joins TRBV28 to TRBJ1-5; D remains unclear. V was pared by 2 bases and J by 7 bases, with 6 bases between. Germline V CDR1 and CDR2: MDHEN, SYDVKM. The CDR3 is made up of 12 amino acids. The CDR3 reads CASSLPGQPQHF. The CDR3 DNA sequence: TGTGCCAGCAGTTTACCGGGGCAGCCCCAGCATTTT. Drawing the rest from reference TRBV28 and TRBJ1-5, the complete variable domain is DVKVTQSSRYLVKRTGEKVFLECVQDMDHENMFWYRQDPGLGLRLIYFSYDVKMKEKGDIPEGYSVSREKKERFSLILESASTNQTSMYLCASSLPGQPQHFGDGTRLSIL.

The rearrangement uses TRBV6-5 and TRBJ1-1; maybe TRBD1 (5 bases). V gave up 2 bases and J gave up 7 bases, with 11 bases separating them. The V gene's germline CDR1 is MNHEY and CDR2 SVGAGI. The CDR3 runs to 13 residues. The DNA of the CDR3 is TGTGCCAGCAGTTACGTAGGGGCGGTTGAAGCTTTCTTT. Its translation: CASSYVGAVEAFF.

This chain links TRBV7-2 with TRBJ1-2; 7 bases fit TRBD1. V trimming: 4 bases; J trimming: 4 bases; junction bases outside the gene matches: 9. Germline lookup yields CDR1 SGHTA and CDR2 FQGNSA. The CDR3 is 15 residues long. The CDR3 coding sequence is TGTGCCAGCAGCTCCTCGACAGGGTCCTTCTATGGCTACACCTTC. Protein: CASSSSTGSFYGYTF.

CDR3 region: CASSWAPLAGGPGETQYF. CDR3 bases: TGTGCCAGCAGTTGGGCCCCCCTAGCGGGAGGGCCTGGGGAGACCCAGTACTTC. J is TRBJ2-5 and V is TRBV27; 12 bases map to TRBD2. The CDR3 has 18 residues. V dropped 4 bases and J dropped 5; count of bases not matched to a gene: 14. Germline V gene data show CDR1 as MNHEY and CDR2 as SMNVEV (reference sequence).

V is TRBV27 and J is TRBJ1-5, with 8 bases lining up with TRBD1. Germline values: CDR1 MNHEY, CDR2 SMNVEV (reference sequence). V lost 4 bases to trimming and J lost 4 bases; unmatched junction nucleotides: 3. The CDR3 runs 14 residues. CDR3 coding DNA: TGTGCCAGCAGTTGGACAGGGCTAAATCAGCCCCAGCATTTT. Its protein is CASSWTGLNQPQHF.

The chain employs TRBV5-4 and TRBJ2-2; D is possibly TRBD1 (5 bases). The CDR3 sequence is 15 residues long. Trimming removed 0 bases from V and 1 base from J, with 7 bases in between. Germline V lookup: CDR1 SGHNT, CDR2 YYREEE (reference sequence). CDR3 DNA sequence: TGTGCCAGCAGCTTGGTTCAGGGGAACACCGGGGAGCTGTTTTTT. Translated: CASSLVQGNTGELFF.

This chain connects TRBV19 to TRBJ2-5, with TRBD1 matching 11 bases. The CDR3 spans 13 residues. Trimming cost V 7 bases and J 6 bases; bases outside gene matches: 4. Germline loops: CDR1 LNHDA, CDR2 SQIVND (reference sequence). The CDR3 loop reads CASTADRGQTQYF. The CDR3 DNA sequence: TGTGCCAGTACCGCGGACAGGGGGCAGACCCAGTACTTC.

CDR3 in amino acids: CASSLELGGNTIYF. As DNA, the CDR3 is TGTGCCAGCAGCTTGGAGTTAGGAGGAAACACCATATATTTT. This sequence joins TRBV7-9 and TRBJ1-3; D is uncertain. From germline, CDR1 is SEHNR and CDR2 FQNEAQ (reference sequence). The ends were cut back, 3 bases at V and 4 bases at J, with 10 bases in the middle. CDR3 size: 14 residues. Combining the CDR3 with reference TRBV7-9 and TRBJ1-3 gives the whole variable domain DTGVSQNPRHKITKRGQNVTFRCDPISEHNRLYWYRQTLGQGPEFLTYFQNEAQLEKSRLLSDRFSAERPKGSFSTLEIQRTEQGDSAMYLCASSLELGGNTIYFGEGSWLTVV.

This clone was seen just once. The chain joins TRBV5-1 to TRBJ1-2; D uncertain. The germline CDR1 and CDR2 sequences are SGHRS and YFSETQ. The V end was cut by 0 bases, the J end by 3 bases, with 9 bases between. The CDR3 length is 14 residues. CDR3 sequence (DNA): TGCGCCAGCAGCTTGGGGGAGCCTGACTATGGCTACACCTTC. It codes for CASSLGEPDYGYTF.

This rearrangement joins TRBV7-2 to TRBJ2-7, with TRBD2 matching 8 bases. Germline V gene sequence: CDR1 SGHTA, CDR2 FQGNSA. The CDR3 has 16 amino acids. V lost 3 bases, J lost 6 bases, and 13 bases stayed unmatched. CDR3 nucleotide sequence: TGTGCCAGCAGCTTCGACAGTAGCGGGATTTTCTCCGAGCAGTACTTC. Protein product: CASSFDSSGIFSEQYF.

To note about this clone: The junction departs from germline at one end; a sequencing error may be responsible. The chain has TRBV11-2 and TRBJ1-2, with 7 positions matching TRBD1. The germline gives CDR1 SGHAT, CDR2 FQNNGV. This CDR3 comprises 11 residues. In nucleotides, the CDR3 is TGTGCCAGCAGCTTAGATCTGGGACAGTCCTTC. It translates to CASSLDLGQSF.

This clone was counted only a few times. This rearrangement joins TRBV2 to TRBJ1-5; weak D call: TRBD1 (6 bases). Germline loops: CDR1 SNHLY, CDR2 FYNNEI. Deletions cut 7 bases from V and 4 bases from J, with 11 bases between. CDR3 length: 13 amino acids. CDR3 DNA: TGTGCCAGCACCCGGACAGAGAATCAGCCCCAGCATTTT. Its translation is CASTRTENQPQHF. Together with reference TRBV2 and TRBJ1-5, the CDR3 gives the full variable domain: EPEVTQTPSHQVTQMGQEVILRCVPISNHLYFYWYRQILGQKVEFLVSFYNNEISEKSEIFDDQFSVERPDGSNFTLKIRSTKLEDSAMYFCASTRTENQPQHFGDGTRLSIL.

The chain combines TRBV7-6 with TRBJ2-4; TRBD2 matches at 9 bases. The CDR3 has 16 amino acids. V was clipped by 4 bases and J by 6 bases; unmatched bases: 10. From germline, CDR1 is SGHVS and CDR2 FNYEAQ. The CDR3 sequence is CASSSRESAGGNIQYF. The CDR3 DNA sequence: TGTGCCAGCAGCTCACGAGAGTCAGCGGGGGGAAACATTCAGTACTTC.